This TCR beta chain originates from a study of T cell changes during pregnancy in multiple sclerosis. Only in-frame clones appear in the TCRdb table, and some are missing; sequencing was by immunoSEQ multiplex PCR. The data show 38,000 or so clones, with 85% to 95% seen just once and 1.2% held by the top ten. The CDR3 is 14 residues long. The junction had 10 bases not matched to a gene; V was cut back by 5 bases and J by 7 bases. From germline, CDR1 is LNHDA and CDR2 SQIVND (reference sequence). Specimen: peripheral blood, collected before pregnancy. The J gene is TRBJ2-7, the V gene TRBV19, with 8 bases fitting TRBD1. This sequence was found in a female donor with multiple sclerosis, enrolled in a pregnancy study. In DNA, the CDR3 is TGTGCCAGTAGTGCGCAGACAGGGGTGCGGGAGCAGTACTTC. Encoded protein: CASSAQTGVREQYF.